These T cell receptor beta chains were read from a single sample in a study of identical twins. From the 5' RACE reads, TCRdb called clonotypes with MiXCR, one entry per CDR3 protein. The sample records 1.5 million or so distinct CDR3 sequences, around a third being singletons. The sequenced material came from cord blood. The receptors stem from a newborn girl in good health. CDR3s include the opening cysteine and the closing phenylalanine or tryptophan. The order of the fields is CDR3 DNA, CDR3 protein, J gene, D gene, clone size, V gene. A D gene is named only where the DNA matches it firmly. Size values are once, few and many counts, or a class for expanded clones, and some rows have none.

cdr3_nt: TGTGCCAGCAGCCAAGACCGGGAAACTTACGAGCAGTACTTC
cdr3_aa: CASSQDRETYEQYF
j_call: TRBJ2-7
d_call: -
clone_size: many
v_call: TRBV3-1

cdr3_nt: TGTGCCAGCCGCTTAGCCGGGACAGGGGGCCCCTACAATGAGCAGTTCTTC
cdr3_aa: CASRLAGTGGPYNEQFF
j_call: TRBJ2-1
d_call: TRBD1
clone_size: -
v_call: TRBV7-9

cdr3_nt: TGTGCCAGCAGAGTTCCGGGGGTTGAGACCCAGTACTTC
cdr3_aa: CASRVPGVETQYF
j_call: TRBJ2-5
d_call: -
clone_size: once
v_call: TRBV12-3/TRBV12-4

cdr3_nt: TGTGCCAGCACCAGGGACAGGGTACGATCACCCCTCCACTTT
cdr3_aa: CASTRDRVRSPLHF
j_call: TRBJ1-6
d_call: TRBD1
clone_size: -
v_call: TRBV12-3/TRBV12-4

cdr3_nt: TGCAGTGCTAGAGATTGGCATAGCGGGACTTACAATGAGCAGTTCTTC
cdr3_aa: CSARDWHSGTYNEQFF
j_call: TRBJ2-1
d_call: TRBD2
clone_size: -
v_call: TRBV20-1

cdr3_nt: TGCAGTGCTAGAGAGGGAAGCCAAGAGACCCAGTACTTC
cdr3_aa: CSAREGSQETQYF
j_call: TRBJ2-5
d_call: -
clone_size: few
v_call: TRBV20-1

cdr3_nt: TGCGCCAGCAGACGCTGGGGGGACGGATCCTACGAGCAGTACTTC
cdr3_aa: CASRRWGDGSYEQYF
j_call: TRBJ2-7
d_call: -
clone_size: -
v_call: TRBV5-1

cdr3_nt: TGCGCCAGCAGCCAGCTCGGGACAGAAAATCAGCCCCAGCATTTT
cdr3_aa: CASSQLGTENQPQHF
j_call: TRBJ1-5
d_call: TRBD1
clone_size: few
v_call: TRBV4-1

cdr3_nt: TGTGCCAGCAGCTTCAAGGGTCGGGGGCTGGCCTACAATGAGCAGTTCTTC
cdr3_aa: CASSFKGRGLAYNEQFF
j_call: TRBJ2-1
d_call: -
clone_size: -
v_call: TRBV11-2

cdr3_nt: TGTGCCAGCAGTCCTGGCTACGACAGGGCAGGTGGGACCCAGTACTTC
cdr3_aa: CASSPGYDRAGGTQYF
j_call: TRBJ2-5
d_call: TRBD1
clone_size: -
v_call: TRBV6-1

cdr3_nt: TGCAGCGTCAGACTAGTTTCCTACAATGAGCAGTACTTC
cdr3_aa: CSVRLVSYNEQYF
j_call: TRBJ2-7
d_call: -
clone_size: few
v_call: TRBV29-1

cdr3_nt: TGTGCCAGCAGCCAAGTGATCGGGGCGGATACGCAGTATTTT
cdr3_aa: CASSQVIGADTQYF
j_call: TRBJ2-3
d_call: -
clone_size: few
v_call: TRBV3-1

cdr3_nt: TGCAGTGCTAGAGCGGACAGGGACCGTACTCGGGTGGGAGCTTTCTTT
cdr3_aa: CSARADRDRTRVGAFF
j_call: TRBJ1-1
d_call: TRBD1
clone_size: -
v_call: TRBV20-1

cdr3_nt: TGTGCCAGCAGCGGGTGGCGGGGACAGGGAAGAGAAAAACTGTTTTTT
cdr3_aa: CASSGWRGQGREKLFF
j_call: TRBJ1-4
d_call: TRBD1
clone_size: -
v_call: TRBV7-9

cdr3_nt: TGTGCCAGCAGCTTTGGACGGTACCAAGAGACCCAGTTCTTC
cdr3_aa: CASSFGRYQETQFF
j_call: TRBJ2-1
d_call: -
clone_size: -
v_call: TRBV6-5

cdr3_nt: TGCAGTGCTAGCGCGGGGGCGGGCACTGAAGCTTTCTTT
cdr3_aa: CSASAGAGTEAFF
j_call: TRBJ1-1
d_call: -
clone_size: -
v_call: TRBV20-1

cdr3_nt: TGTGCCAGCTCACCACCGGGGAGAGTTAGCATTCAGTACTTC
cdr3_aa: CASSPPGRVSIQYF
j_call: TRBJ2-4
d_call: -
clone_size: -
v_call: TRBV18

cdr3_nt: TGCAGCGTTATCGGCGGACAGGATGAAACCTCCTACGAGCAGTACTTC
cdr3_aa: CSVIGGQDETSYEQYF
j_call: TRBJ2-7
d_call: TRBD1
clone_size: -
v_call: TRBV29-1

cdr3_nt: TGTGCCAGCAGCCATCTGGCTAATGAAAAACTGTTTTTT
cdr3_aa: CASSHLANEKLFF
j_call: TRBJ1-4
d_call: -
clone_size: -
v_call: TRBV11-2

cdr3_nt: TGTGCCAGCAGCTTAGATGCAGCCAAAAACATTCAGTACTTC
cdr3_aa: CASSLDAAKNIQYF
j_call: TRBJ2-4
d_call: -
clone_size: -
v_call: TRBV11-2

cdr3_nt: TGCAGCGTTGGGCTCAGCTGGGCCAAAGAGACCCAGTACTTC
cdr3_aa: CSVGLSWAKETQYF
j_call: TRBJ2-5
d_call: -
clone_size: -
v_call: TRBV29-1

cdr3_nt: TGTGCCAGCAGTGCGGACAGGGAACCCCTCCACTTT
cdr3_aa: CASSADREPLHF
j_call: TRBJ1-6
d_call: TRBD1
clone_size: -
v_call: TRBV27

cdr3_nt: TGTGCCAGCAGTTATACGGGACTAGCGGGAGAAACAGATACGCAGTATTTT
cdr3_aa: CASSYTGLAGETDTQYF
j_call: TRBJ2-3
d_call: TRBD2
clone_size: many
v_call: TRBV28

cdr3_nt: TGTGCCAGCAGCTTAACAGGGTGGGGGTGGGACAAAAACATTCAGTACTTC
cdr3_aa: CASSLTGWGWDKNIQYF
j_call: TRBJ2-4
d_call: -
clone_size: few
v_call: TRBV7-2

cdr3_nt: TGCAGCGTTTTCAGGGGGAGCTCCTACAATGAGCAGTTCTTC
cdr3_aa: CSVFRGSSYNEQFF
j_call: TRBJ2-1
d_call: TRBD1
clone_size: few
v_call: TRBV29-1

cdr3_nt: TGTGCCAGCAGCTTGGATCTGGGTAGCTATGGCTACACCTTC
cdr3_aa: CASSLDLGSYGYTF
j_call: TRBJ1-2
d_call: -
clone_size: many
v_call: TRBV5-5

cdr3_nt: TGCAGCGTTGGGGTAAAGGGACGGGGCTTTTCTAGGTATGGCTACACCTTC
cdr3_aa: CSVGVKGRGFSRYGYTF
j_call: TRBJ1-2
d_call: -
clone_size: -
v_call: TRBV29-1

cdr3_nt: TGTGCCAGCAGCTTGGGAGGGCACAATCAGCCCCAGCATTTT
cdr3_aa: CASSLGGHNQPQHF
j_call: TRBJ1-5
d_call: -
clone_size: -
v_call: TRBV5-1

cdr3_nt: TGTGCCAGCATGAGGGGCAGGAGGCTCAATGAGCAGTACTTC
cdr3_aa: CASMRGRRLNEQYF
j_call: TRBJ2-7
d_call: -
clone_size: -
v_call: TRBV6-5

cdr3_nt: TGTGCCAGCAGCAAAAATCCCAGGGACTACTTCCCCACAGATACGCAGTATTTT
cdr3_aa: CASSKNPRDYFPTDTQYF
j_call: TRBJ2-3
d_call: TRBD2
clone_size: -
v_call: TRBV6-1

cdr3_nt: TGTGCCAGCAGGGCACGGGACAGGATAACTGAAGCTTTCTTT
cdr3_aa: CASRARDRITEAFF
j_call: TRBJ1-1
d_call: TRBD1
clone_size: few
v_call: TRBV6-5

cdr3_nt: TGTGCCAGCACTGCTCGACAGGGGCGGAAGAGCAATCAGCCCCAGCATTTT
cdr3_aa: CASTARQGRKSNQPQHF
j_call: TRBJ1-5
d_call: TRBD1
clone_size: -
v_call: TRBV2

cdr3_nt: TGTGCCAGCAGCCACCGCCTAGGGGGCACTGAAGCTTTCTTT
cdr3_aa: CASSHRLGGTEAFF
j_call: TRBJ1-1
d_call: -
clone_size: -
v_call: TRBV4-2

cdr3_nt: TGTGCCAGCAGCCAAGTCTTGGCCCGGGGCCCAGGTCCTTTTTACGAGCAGTACTTC
cdr3_aa: CASSQVLARGPGPFYEQYF
j_call: TRBJ2-7
d_call: -
clone_size: -
v_call: TRBV14

cdr3_nt: TGTGCCAGCAGTTTCGGACTAGACCCAGATACGCAGTATTTT
cdr3_aa: CASSFGLDPDTQYF
j_call: TRBJ2-3
d_call: TRBD2
clone_size: -
v_call: TRBV27

cdr3_nt: TGTGCCAGCAGCTTAGTTAACTTCAACACCGGGGAGCTGTTTTTT
cdr3_aa: CASSLVNFNTGELFF
j_call: TRBJ2-2
d_call: -
clone_size: -
v_call: TRBV11-2

cdr3_nt: TGTGCCAGCAGTTTCTTCAGATCACCCCTCCACTTT
cdr3_aa: CASSFFRSPLHF
j_call: TRBJ1-6
d_call: -
clone_size: -
v_call: TRBV27

cdr3_nt: TGTGCCAGCAGTGCCAGGGGATTAAGCAATCAGCCCCAGCATTTT
cdr3_aa: CASSARGLSNQPQHF
j_call: TRBJ1-5
d_call: -
clone_size: few
v_call: TRBV6-1

cdr3_nt: TGCAGTGCTAGAGATAGAGGGACAGGCGAGCAGTACTTC
cdr3_aa: CSARDRGTGEQYF
j_call: TRBJ2-7
d_call: TRBD1
clone_size: -
v_call: TRBV20-1

cdr3_nt: TGTGCCAGCAGCGTAACAGGTTTAGAGTATGGCCACACCTTC
cdr3_aa: CASSVTGLEYGHTF
j_call: TRBJ1-2
d_call: -
clone_size: -
v_call: TRBV9

cdr3_nt: TGTGCCGGCAGCCTAGGGGGTAGCGGGAGTTGGGATACGCAGTATTTT
cdr3_aa: CAGSLGGSGSWDTQYF
j_call: TRBJ2-3
d_call: TRBD2
clone_size: -
v_call: TRBV6-6

cdr3_nt: TGTGCCAGCAGCTCCCACAGGGGGCGGTACGAGCAGTACTTC
cdr3_aa: CASSSHRGRYEQYF
j_call: TRBJ2-7
d_call: TRBD1
clone_size: many
v_call: TRBV11-1

cdr3_nt: TGTGCCAGCAGCCACGGGACTAGCACCGGGGAGCTGTTTTTT
cdr3_aa: CASSHGTSTGELFF
j_call: TRBJ2-2
d_call: TRBD2
clone_size: -
v_call: TRBV5-4

cdr3_nt: TGTGCCAGCAGTTCCCTGGACGGTCACAAGCAGTACTTC
cdr3_aa: CASSSLDGHKQYF
j_call: TRBJ2-4
d_call: -
clone_size: -
v_call: TRBV12-3/TRBV12-4

cdr3_nt: TGTGCCAGCAGTTACCGACTCCGGTTCGGCTCCTACGAGCAGTACTTC
cdr3_aa: CASSYRLRFGSYEQYF
j_call: TRBJ2-7
d_call: -
clone_size: -
v_call: TRBV6-6

cdr3_nt: TGTGCCAGCTCACCACCTAGCGGGGGGGCTAATGAGCAGTTCTTC
cdr3_aa: CASSPPSGGANEQFF
j_call: TRBJ2-1
d_call: TRBD2
clone_size: -
v_call: TRBV18

cdr3_nt: TGTGCCACCAGCAGAGATACCCTTTTCGACTACACCTTC
cdr3_aa: CATSRDTLFDYTF
j_call: TRBJ1-2
d_call: -
clone_size: -
v_call: TRBV15

cdr3_nt: TGTGCCAGCAGCTATGGCCCCGGAGCTAACTATGGCTACACCTTC
cdr3_aa: CASSYGPGANYGYTF
j_call: TRBJ1-2
d_call: -
clone_size: -
v_call: TRBV28